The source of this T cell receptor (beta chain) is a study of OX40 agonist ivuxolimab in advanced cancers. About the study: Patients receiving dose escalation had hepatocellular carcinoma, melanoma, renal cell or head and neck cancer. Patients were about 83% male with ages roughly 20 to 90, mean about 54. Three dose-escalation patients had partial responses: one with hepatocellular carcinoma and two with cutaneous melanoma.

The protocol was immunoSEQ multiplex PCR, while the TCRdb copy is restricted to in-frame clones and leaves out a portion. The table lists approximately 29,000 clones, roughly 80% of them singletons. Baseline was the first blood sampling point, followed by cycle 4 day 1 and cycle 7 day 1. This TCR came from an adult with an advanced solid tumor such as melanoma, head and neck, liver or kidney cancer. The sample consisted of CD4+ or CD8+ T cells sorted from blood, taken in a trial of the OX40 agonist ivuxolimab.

The CDR3 loop reads CASSSHRGAGGMNTEAFF. CDR3 nucleotides: TGCGCCAGCAGCAGCCACCGGGGGGCAGGGGGCATGAACACTGAAGCTTTCTTT. The chain is built from TRBV5-1 and TRBJ1-1; the match to TRBD1 covers 8 bases. With 4 bases clipped from V and 0 bases from J, the junction kept 14 bases outside the gene matches. Germline CDR1 reads SGHRS; CDR2 reads YFSETQ. This CDR3 is built from 18 residues.